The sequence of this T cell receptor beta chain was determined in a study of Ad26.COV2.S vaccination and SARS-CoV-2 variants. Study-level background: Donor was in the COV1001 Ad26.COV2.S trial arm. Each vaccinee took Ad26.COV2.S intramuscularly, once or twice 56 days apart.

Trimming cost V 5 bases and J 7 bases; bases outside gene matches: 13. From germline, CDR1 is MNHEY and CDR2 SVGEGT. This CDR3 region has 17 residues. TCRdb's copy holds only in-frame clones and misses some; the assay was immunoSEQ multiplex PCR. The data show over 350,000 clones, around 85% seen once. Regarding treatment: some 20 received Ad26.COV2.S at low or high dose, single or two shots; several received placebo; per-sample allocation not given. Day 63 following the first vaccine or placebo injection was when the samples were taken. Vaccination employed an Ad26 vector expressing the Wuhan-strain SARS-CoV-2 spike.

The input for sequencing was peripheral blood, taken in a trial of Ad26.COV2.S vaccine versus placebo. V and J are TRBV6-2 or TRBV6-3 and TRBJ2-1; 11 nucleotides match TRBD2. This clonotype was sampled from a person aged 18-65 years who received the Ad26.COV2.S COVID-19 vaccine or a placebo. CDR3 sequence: CASSRDLGTSGSNEQFF. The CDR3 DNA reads TGTGCCAGCAGTCGGGACCTCGGGACTAGCGGCAGTAATGAGCAGTTCTTC.